One sample yielded the 21 T cell receptor beta chains listed below, sequenced in a study of blood T cell repertoires in COVID-19. Using immunoSEQ multiplex PCR, the repertoire was profiled, and TCRdb retains in-frame clones only, with some absent. Among tens of thousands of clones listed, 90% were seen once. What was sequenced was peripheral blood. All receptors come from a human donor in a cohort sampled during active COVID-19.

The CDR3, as DNA: TGTGCCAGCAGTCCCGGGGATCCCACCGGGGAGCTGTTTTTT. It yields the protein CASSPGDPTGELFF. The chain links TRBV27 to TRBJ2-2; tentative D call: TRBD2 (5 bases). Germline values: CDR1 MNHEY, CDR2 SMNVEV (reference sequence). V was cut by 5 bases and J by 4 bases, with 11 bases left in between. This CDR3 spans 14 amino acids.

The rearrangement links TRBV28 to TRBJ2-5; D gene uncertain. In germline, CDR1 is MDHEN, CDR2 SYDVKM. V was pared by 1 base and J by 4 bases, with 7 bases between. The CDR3 length is 13 residues. The CDR3 sequence: CASSLFSPETQYF. As DNA, the CDR3 is TGTGCCAGCAGTTTATTCAGTCCAGAGACCCAGTACTTC.

The chain combines TRBV14 with TRBJ1-1, with a tentative D call TRBD1 (6 bases). This CDR3 spans 16 amino acids. Germline CDR1 reads SGHDN; CDR2 reads FVKESK. Trimming took 2 bases from V and 1 from J, leaving 14 bases between them. The CDR3 loop is CASSQFGEQGNTEAFF. DNA of the CDR3: TGTGCCAGCAGCCAATTCGGTGAACAGGGGAACACTGAAGCTTTCTTT.

In this sample, this clone turned up a few times. This chain links TRBV6-1 with TRBJ1-5, with D perhaps matching TRBD1 (5 bases). Germline assignment: CDR1 MNHNS and CDR2 SASEGT. CDR3 length equals 16 residues. Deletions cut 2 bases from V and 4 bases from J, with 15 bases between. The CDR3 region is CASSENGAGGNQPQHF. CDR3 DNA: TGTGCCAGCAGTGAAAACGGCGCGGGGGGAAATCAGCCCCAGCATTTT.

This sequence joins TRBV10-3 and TRBJ1-1, with 9 bases aligning to TRBD1. CDR3 size: 15 residues. Trimming at V came to 2 bases and at J to 3 bases, leaving 4 bases not matched to a gene. Germline lookup yields CDR1 ENHRY and CDR2 SYGVKD. The CDR3 bases are TGTGCCATCAGTGAGGACAGGGGGAGAGACACTGAAGCTTTCTTT. Amino acid sequence: CAISEDRGRDTEAFF.

This chain joins TRBV27 and TRBJ2-7; 9 bases fit TRBD1. CDR1 and CDR2 from the germline V gene are MNHEY and SMNVEV (reference sequence). Trimming removed 5 bases from V and 3 bases from J; junction bases left unmatched: 2. The CDR3 sequence is 13 residues long. The CDR3 DNA reads as TGTGCCAGCAGTGGACAGGGGTTCTACGAGCAGTACTTC. Translated: CASSGQGFYEQYF.

V is TRBV11-2 and J is TRBJ2-1; D is unresolved. The CDR3 contains 18 residues. Trimming cost V 0 bases and J 0 bases, with 15 bases left between them. Per germline, CDR1 SGHAT and CDR2 FQNNGV. Written as DNA, the CDR3 is TGTGCCAGCAGCTTAGATCGTGGCAGGCTGAGCTCCTACAATGAGCAGTTCTTC. The encoded protein is CASSLDRGRLSSYNEQFF.

The rearrangement links TRBV11-2 to TRBJ1-3, with a tentative D call TRBD1 (6 bases). The ends were cut back, 5 bases at V and 0 bases at J, with 14 bases in the middle. The CDR3 extends over 16 amino acids. Germline V gene sequence: CDR1 SGHAT, CDR2 FQNNGV. In nucleotides, the CDR3 is TGTGCCAGCAGCCCCCGAACACAGGGCTCTGGAAACACCATATATTTT. It yields the protein CASSPRTQGSGNTIYF.

This clone was counted between two and nine times. The gene calls are TRBV24-1 and TRBJ2-3, with 10 positions matching TRBD2. J gave up 4 bases and V 0 bases, and 18 bases lay outside the gene matches. Germline V gene sequence: CDR1 KGHDR, CDR2 SFDVKD. This CDR3 comprises 21 residues. The CDR3 bases are TGTGCCACCAGTGATTTGCAAGGGGGAATGGCTAGCGGGAGTACCCCAGATACGCAGTATTTT. This codes for CATSDLQGGMASGSTPDTQYF.

The J gene is TRBJ2-3, the V gene TRBV29-1; 7 bases align to TRBD2. The CDR3 is made up of 13 amino acids. Germline CDR1 and CDR2: SQVTM and ANQGSEA. Trimming removed 5 bases from V and 5 bases from J; junction bases left unmatched: 7. The CDR3 DNA sequence: TGCAGCGTTTCTAGCGGCACGCTAGATACGCAGTATTTT. Translated: CSVSSGTLDTQYF.

The gene calls are TRBV19 and TRBJ2-1; 8 bases line up with TRBD2. Germline CDR1 and CDR2: LNHDA and SQIVND (reference sequence). Trimming cost V 4 bases and J 9 bases; bases outside gene matches: 11. CDR3 size: 15 residues. The CDR3 loop is CASSTPAGVGGEQFF. The CDR3 bases are TGTGCCAGTAGTACCCCAGCGGGGGTGGGGGGTGAGCAGTTCTTC.

This chain connects TRBV7-9 to TRBJ2-7, with D tentatively TRBD1 (6 bases). Deletions cut 6 bases from V and 1 base from J, with 13 bases between. Germline CDR1 SEHNR, CDR2 FQNEAQ (reference sequence). This CDR3 contains 14 residues. DNA for the CDR3: TGTGCCAGCAGTTTGGACAGTATATCCTACGAGCAGTACTTC. The encoded protein is CASSLDSISYEQYF.

The chain couples TRBV27 to TRBJ2-6, with 7 positions matching TRBD2. The germline V gene has CDR1 MNHEY and CDR2 SMNVEV (reference sequence). The CDR3 totals 18 residues. Trimming removed 1 base from V and 2 bases from J; junction bases left unmatched: 8. In DNA, the CDR3 is TGTGCCAGCAGTTTATGGTTCGGGGGAGGGACTGGGGCCAACGTCCTGACTTTC. Translated, it gives CASSLWFGGGTGANVLTF. The full variable domain, completed using reference TRBV27 and TRBJ2-6, is EAQVTQNPRYLITVTGKKLTVTCSQNMNHEYMSWYRQDPGLGLRQIYYSMNVEVTDKGDVPEGYKVSRKEKRNFPLILESPSPNQTSLYFCASSLWFGGGTGANVLTFGAGSRLTVL.

This clone was observed a handful of times. V is TRBV3-1 (or the pseudogene TRBV3-2) and J is TRBJ1-5, with a tentative D call TRBD1 (5 bases). Germline-derived CDR1 and CDR2 are LGHDT and YNNKEL (reference sequence). The CDR3 is 17 residues long. Trimming removed 3 bases from V and 0 bases from J, with 15 bases in between. The CDR3: CASSQSWGLHSNQPQHF. As DNA, the CDR3 is TGTGCCAGCAGCCAGTCCTGGGGCCTCCATAGCAATCAGCCCCAGCATTTT.

This chain uses TRBV24-1 with TRBJ1-5; the match to TRBD1 covers 8 bases. There are 14 residues in the CDR3. V was pared by 5 bases and J by 6 bases, with 5 bases of the junction left unmatched. CDR1 is KGHDR, CDR2 SFDVKD, per germline. Written as DNA, the CDR3 is TGTGCCACCAGTGGACAGGGGAGGGTTCAGCCCCAGCATTTT. Protein product: CATSGQGRVQPQHF.

The chain joins TRBV10-2 to TRBJ2-3; 12 bases are shared with TRBD2. Germline CDR1 WSHSY, CDR2 SAAADI. V gave up 6 bases and J gave up 8 bases; unmatched junction bases: 9. The CDR3 is 15 residues long. The CDR3 DNA reads as TGCGCCAGCAGGAAAGGACTAGCGGGAATAGGTACGCAGTATTTT. This sequence encodes CASRKGLAGIGTQYF.

The rearrangement joins TRBV6-5 to TRBJ2-6; 9 positions match TRBD1. Trimming cost V 5 bases and J 2 bases; bases outside gene matches: 1. The length of the CDR3 is 15 residues. Germline V gives CDR1 MNHEY, CDR2 SVGAGI. The CDR3: CASSTGGAGANVLTF. The CDR3 DNA is TGTGCCAGCAGTACAGGGGGCGCTGGGGCCAACGTCCTGACTTTC.

This sequence joins TRBV27 and TRBJ1-1; no clear D. CDR1 is MNHEY, CDR2 SMNVEV, per germline (reference sequence). Trimming took off 5 bases at V and 4 bases at J, with 20 bases between the two ends. The CDR3 runs to 16 residues. The CDR3 region is CASSPDRGLLPTEAFF. CDR3 DNA: TGTGCCAGCAGTCCCGATCGCGGGCTCCTGCCCACTGAAGCTTTCTTT.

The chain employs TRBV5-6 and TRBJ2-7, with 10 positions matching TRBD2. From germline, CDR1 is SGHDT and CDR2 YYEEEE. With 0 bases clipped from V and 2 bases from J, the junction kept 2 bases outside the gene matches. There are 15 residues in the CDR3. The CDR3 DNA reads as TGTGCCAGCAGCTTGGGCCTAGCGGGGGCCTACGAGCAGTACTTC. This codes for CASSLGLAGAYEQYF.

The chain carries TRBV11-2 and TRBJ2-3; the match to TRBD2 covers 11 bases. The CDR3 runs 18 residues. The trim removed 5 bases at V and 1 base at J, leaving 11 bases unmatched. The germline V gene encodes CDR1 SGHAT and CDR2 FQNNGV. The CDR3: CASSPTGGTSGRTDTQYF. The CDR3 DNA reads as TGTGCCAGCAGCCCGACGGGTGGGACTAGCGGACGCACAGATACGCAGTATTTT. Filled out from reference TRBV11-2 and TRBJ2-3, the complete variable domain reads EAGVAQSPRYKIIEKRQSVAFWCNPISGHATLYWYQQILGQGPKLLIQFQNNGVVDDSQLPKDRFSAERLKGVDSTLKIQPAKLEDSAVYLCASSPTGGTSGRTDTQYFGPGTRLTVL.

J is TRBJ1-1 and V is TRBV7-9; possibly TRBD1 for D (5 bases). The CDR3 spans 14 residues. CDR1 and CDR2 from the germline V gene are SEHNR and FQNEAQ (reference sequence). Deletions cut 5 bases from V and 0 bases from J, with 10 bases between. The CDR3 reads CASSPYRMNTEAFF. DNA for the CDR3: TGTGCCAGCAGCCCCTACAGGATGAACACTGAAGCTTTCTTT.